This passage covers 21 T cell receptor beta chains from one sample sequenced in a study of T-cell reconstitution after alpha-beta-depleted transplantation in children. Unique molecular identifiers were used in preparing the TCRbeta library. In TCRdb, the PCR reads were re-called with MiXCR into one record per CDR3 protein. The sample consists of around 580,000 distinct CDR3 sequences, 27% of them appearing once. Material: PBMCs, obtained before TCRalphabeta/CD19-depleted stem cell transplant. These receptors all come from a boy in the first two years of life with Wiskott-Aldrich syndrome, due to receive a stem cell transplant.

The J gene is TRBJ1-1, the V gene TRBV29-1, with D unclear. V lost 3 bases to trimming and J lost 2 bases, with 1 base between them. The CDR3 extends over 10 amino acids. The germline gives CDR1 SQVTM, CDR2 ANQGSEA. CDR3 amino acids: CSVDNTEAFF. CDR3 DNA sequence: TGCAGCGTTGACAACACTGAAGCTTTCTTT.

J is TRBJ2-1 and V is TRBV5-1; 9 nucleotides agree with TRBD2. V gave up 1 base and J gave up 4 bases; unmatched junction bases: 6. Germline V CDR1 and CDR2: SGHRS, YFSETQ. This CDR3 has 16 residues. DNA of the CDR3: TGCGCCAGCAGCTTGTTGATAGCGGGAGCTTACAATGAGCAGTTCTTC. This encodes CASSLLIAGAYNEQFF.

This clonotype came up a few times. The V and J genes are TRBV5-1 and TRBJ1-2; D is unresolved. With 0 bases removed from V and 0 bases from J, the gap between germline ends came to 15 bases. This CDR3 contains 17 residues. In germline, CDR1 is SGHRS, CDR2 YFSETQ. For the CDR3, the DNA is TGCGCCAGCAGCTTGGCCGGCAGATACGCTCCTAACTATGGCTACACCTTC. Residues: CASSLAGRYAPNYGYTF. Filled out from reference TRBV5-1 and TRBJ1-2, the complete variable domain reads KAGVTQTPRYLIKTRGQQVTLSCSPISGHRSVSWYQQTPGQGLQFLFEYFSETQRNKGNFPGRFSGRQFSNSRSEMNVSTLELGDSALYLCASSLAGRYAPNYGYTFGSGTRLTVV.

This clonotype was seen only once. The chain uses TRBV5-1 and TRBJ1-4; D possibly corresponds to TRBD1 (6 bases). Germline values: CDR1 SGHRS, CDR2 YFSETQ. Trimming left V 3 bases short and J 0 bases short, with 12 bases between. This CDR3 region has 16 residues. CDR3 region: CASSSDSMATNEKLFF. The CDR3 region has the DNA TGCGCCAGCAGCTCGGACAGTATGGCAACTAATGAAAAACTGTTTTTT.

This rearrangement joins TRBV5-6 to TRBJ2-1; D is unclear. Germline values: CDR1 SGHDT, CDR2 YYEEEE. This CDR3 is 17 amino acids long. Trimming removed 4 bases at V and 0 bases at J, with 17 bases between. The DNA of the CDR3 is TGTGCCAGCAGCCAATACGGGCGTGGGATCTCCTACAATGAGCAGTTCTTC. This encodes CASSQYGRGISYNEQFF. Supplemented by reference TRBV5-6 and TRBJ2-1, the full variable domain reads DAGVTQSPTHLIKTRGQQVTLRCSPKSGHDTVSWYQQALGQGPQFIFQYYEEEERQRGNFPDRFSGHQFPNYSSELNVNALLLGDSALYLCASSQYGRGISYNEQFFGPGTRLTVL.

The chain combines TRBV18 with TRBJ2-5; 9 nucleotides agree with TRBD1. The CDR3 contains 15 residues. The V segment lost 2 bases and the J segment 5 bases; nucleotides outside the gene matches: 6. From germline, CDR1 is KGHSH and CDR2 LQKENI. As DNA, the CDR3 is TGTGCCAGCTCACCAAGGGACAGGGTTTCGGAGACCCAGTACTTC. It translates to CASSPRDRVSETQYF.

The chain has TRBV5-1 and TRBJ2-1; 13 positions agree with TRBD2. V shed 4 bases, J shed 3 bases, and the junction held 7 bases outside the gene matches. CDR3 length: 17 amino acids. Germline lookup yields CDR1 SGHRS and CDR2 YFSETQ. The DNA for the CDR3 is TGCGCCAGCAGCCCAACGACTAGCGGGAGGCTCTACAATGAGCAGTTCTTC. The encoded protein is CASSPTTSGRLYNEQFF.

Notes on this clonotype: The junction departs from germline at one end; a sequencing error may be responsible. The genes are TRBV5-1 and TRBJ2-2; the D gene is possibly TRBD2 (6 bases). Germline loops: CDR1 SGHRS, CDR2 YFSETQ. The CDR3 is 15 residues long. CDR3 sequence: CASRLVAGNTGELFF. The CDR3 DNA reads TGCGCCAGCCGCTTGGTGGCGGGGAATACCGGGGAGCTGTTTTTT.

This clonotype was counted a few times. The chain recombines TRBV20-1 with TRBJ2-5, with 10 bases lining up with TRBD2. CDR1 is DFQATT, CDR2 SNEGSKA, per germline (reference sequence). This CDR3 is built from 14 residues. With 3 bases clipped from V and 4 bases from J, the junction kept 5 bases outside the gene matches. Here the CDR3 DNA reads TGCAGTGCTAGTGGAGCGGGAGGGCCAGAGACCCAGTACTTC. Amino acids: CSASGAGGPETQYF.

The rearrangement joins TRBV11-2 to TRBJ2-5, with D possibly being TRBD1 (5 bases). Germline V lookup: CDR1 SGHAT, CDR2 FQNNGV. This CDR3 is built from 18 residues. Trimming removed 0 bases at V and 5 bases at J, with 22 bases between. CDR3: CASSLDRVWAGSAETQYF. In nucleotides, the CDR3 is TGTGCCAGCAGCTTAGATCGAGTGTGGGCAGGGTCCGCGGAGACCCAGTACTTC.

The V call is TRBV20-1, the J call TRBJ2-5; the D is unclear. Germline CDR1 reads DFQATT; CDR2 reads SNEGSKA (reference sequence). The length of the CDR3 is 13 residues. Trimming pared 6 bases from V and 1 base from J, leaving 12 bases between. CDR3 coding DNA: TGCAGTGCCCCTCCCGCCCGCCAAGAGACCCAGTACTTC. It translates to CSAPPARQETQYF.

This clonotype has a handful of counts. V gene TRBV10-2 combines with J gene TRBJ2-1; no clear D. Trimming took off 0 bases at V and 6 bases at J, with 9 bases between the two ends. The CDR3 spans 14 residues. Looked up from germline, CDR1 is WSHSY and CDR2 is SAAADI. The CDR3 here is CASSESGSSNEQFF. The CDR3 DNA is TGCGCCAGCAGTGAGTCTGGCAGCAGCAATGAGCAGTTCTTC.

The chain is built from TRBV27 and TRBJ2-7; 12 nucleotides agree with TRBD1. J was trimmed by 5 bases and V by 6 bases; bases with no gene match: 8. There are 15 residues in the CDR3. Germline V gene data show CDR1 as MNHEY and CDR2 as SMNVEV (reference sequence). CDR3 bases: TGTGCCAGCAGATACCAGGGACAGGGGGCTAACGAGCAGTACTTC. This encodes CASRYQGQGANEQYF.

This clonotype was detected only a few times. The genes are TRBV4-1 and TRBJ2-7; D may be TRBD2 (6 bases). In germline, CDR1 is MGHRA, CDR2 YSYEKL. This CDR3 has 17 amino acids. With 0 bases removed from V and 3 bases from J, the gap between germline ends came to 18 bases. The CDR3 is CASSQETSGWSFYEQYF. The CDR3 DNA sequence: TGCGCCAGCAGCCAAGAGACAAGCGGGTGGAGTTTCTACGAGCAGTACTTC.

The V and J genes are TRBV6-2 or TRBV6-3 and TRBJ2-3; 8 nucleotides line up with TRBD2. This CDR3 is 14 amino acids long. Germline V gives CDR1 MNHEY, CDR2 SVGEGT. V lost 7 bases to trimming and J lost 0 bases; unmatched junction nucleotides: 3. CDR3 DNA sequence: TGTGCCAGCACCTTAGCGGGGAGCACAGATACGCAGTATTTT. This gives the protein CASTLAGSTDTQYF.

V is TRBV5-1 and J is TRBJ2-4; no firm D call. Between the trimmed V and J ends, which lost 0 bases and 0 bases, there was a span of 13 bases. CDR3 length: 17 residues. Germline loops: CDR1 SGHRS, CDR2 YFSETQ. The CDR3 protein is CASSLGAGTLAKNIQYF. The CDR3 DNA is TGCGCCAGCAGCTTGGGGGCAGGCACTCTAGCCAAAAACATTCAGTACTTC.

The genes are TRBV12-3 or TRBV12-4 and TRBJ2-3; 10 bases map to TRBD2. The CDR3 length is 18 residues. V lost 5 bases to trimming and J lost 2 bases; unmatched junction nucleotides: 13. CDR3 DNA sequence: TGTGCCAGCAGTCCCTATCGCGGCGGACTAGCGGTCACAGATACGCAGTATTTT. This gives the protein CASSPYRGGLAVTDTQYF.

This chain links TRBV12-3 or TRBV12-4 with TRBJ2-1; TRBD2 matches 14 bases. The CDR3 consists of 15 residues. V lost 3 bases to trimming and J lost 9 bases; unmatched junction nucleotides: 4. CDR3 sequence (DNA): TGTGCCAGCAGTTTGGCTGGGACTAGCGGGGGTGAGCAGTTCTTC. It codes for CASSLAGTSGGEQFF.

The chain recombines TRBV28 with TRBJ2-3; TRBD2 might be the D (6 bases). V was trimmed by 7 bases and J by 0 bases, leaving 11 bases between them. CDR3 length: 14 residues. The V gene's germline CDR1 is MDHEN and CDR2 SYDVKM. The CDR3 here is CASTSAASTDTQYF. The CDR3 DNA reads as TGTGCCAGCACTAGCGCAGCTAGCACAGATACGCAGTATTTT.

This chain links TRBV5-1 with TRBJ2-3; possible D gene TRBD1, 6 bases. This CDR3 comprises 16 residues. Germline V CDR1 and CDR2: SGHRS, YFSETQ. Trimming shortened V by 4 bases and J by 0 bases, and 15 bases separated the two germline ends. This CDR3 reads CASSTSTGPSTDTQYF. CDR3 bases: TGCGCCAGCAGCACCTCGACAGGACCTAGCACAGATACGCAGTATTTT.

The V gene is TRBV11-1, the J gene TRBJ2-1; no firm D call. CDR1 is SGHAT, CDR2 FQDESV, per germline (reference sequence). The CDR3 has 19 residues. V was pared by 5 bases and J by 15 bases, with 38 bases between. Here the CDR3 reads CASSRVVGETLYNEQFPFF. The CDR3 bases are TGTGCCAGCAGCCGGGTGGTCGGTGAGACCCTTTACAATGAGCAGTTTCCGTTCTTC.